Listed below are T cell receptor beta chains from one sample, sequenced in a study of T cells in Graves' hyperthyroidism and ophthalmopathy. One entry per CDR3 protein, called by TCRdb with MiXCR from the multiplex PCR reads. This table has about 560,000 distinct CDR3 sequences, around 17% appearing once. Sequencing used blood. The receptors were gathered from a woman aged 18-29 years with Graves' hyperthyroidism. The CDR3 runs from the conserved cysteine through the conserved F or W. Fields, in order: D gene, J gene, V gene, clone size, CDR3 DNA, CDR3 protein. A D gene is named only where the DNA matches it firmly. Clone size appears in some rows only: once, few, many, or a class for an expanded clone.

.,TRBJ2-7,TRBV20-1,few,TGCAGTGCTAGGAGGGCAACGGACGAGCAGTACTTC,CSARRATDEQYF
TRBD1,TRBJ1-1,TRBV28,many,TGTGCCAGCAGTCTGGGACAGGGGGCGGACACTGAAGCTTTCTTT,CASSLGQGADTEAFF
TRBD2,TRBJ2-5,TRBV6-1,few,TGTGCCAGCAGGTGGCTAGCGGGAGAGAGGAGGGCCCAAGAGACCCAGTACTTC,CASRWLAGERRAQETQYF
TRBD2,TRBJ2-5,TRBV11-2,many,TGTGCCAGCAGCGCGGGAGCCAAAGAGACCCAGTACTTC,CASSAGAKETQYF
.,TRBJ2-7,TRBV12-3/TRBV12-4,many,TGTGCCAGCAGTTTCCAGGGGCTCTACGAGCAGTACTTC,CASSFQGLYEQYF
TRBD1,TRBJ2-6,TRBV24-1,few,TGTGCCACCAGTGCCACGGCCGGGACAGGGTTAGCTGGGGCCAACGTCCTGACTTTC,CATSATAGTGLAGANVLTF
.,TRBJ1-1,TRBV30,many,TGTGCCTGGAAATTCGCAGAGAACACTGAAGCTTTCTTT,CAWKFAENTEAFF
TRBD1,TRBJ2-1,TRBV27,once,TGTGCCAGCAGTTTCGGGACAGGGGGCGTTGAGCAGTTCTTC,CASSFGTGGVEQFF
.,TRBJ2-7,TRBV29-1,many,TGCAGCGTTGAAGGCGGTGACAAGGGGGCCTACGAGCAGTACTTC,CSVEGGDKGAYEQYF
.,TRBJ1-2,TRBV3-1,many,TGTGCCAGCAGCTTGGGCGTGGACATTGGCTACACCTTC,CASSLGVDIGYTF
TRBD1,TRBJ2-3,TRBV7-2,few,TGTGCCAGCAGCGCACAAGGACAGGGATTAAGCACAGATACGCAGTATTTT,CASSAQGQGLSTDTQYF
.,TRBJ2-7,TRBV4-1,.,TGCGCCAGCAGCCAAGAGCCGGGCTACGAGCAGTACTTC,CASSQEPGYEQYF
.,TRBJ1-2,TRBV14,many,TGTGCCAGCAGCCAAGCCGCCCGAGGCTATGGCTACACCTTC,CASSQAARGYGYTF